The 10 T cell receptor beta chains listed next were all sequenced from one sample in a study of shared clonotypes between healthy human individuals. TCRdb keeps only in-frame clones here, not all; method: immunoSEQ multiplex PCR. The table has hundreds of thousands of clones, around 73% seen once. What was sequenced was memory CD4+ T cells sorted from blood. As for subset: CD45RA-negative fraction. Receptors originate from a woman younger than 45 in good health.

The genes are TRBV19 and TRBJ1-2; a weak D match, TRBD1 (5 bases). Germline CDR1 LNHDA, CDR2 SQIVND (reference sequence). V dropped 7 bases and J dropped 3 bases, with 15 bases sitting between them. The CDR3 consists of 14 residues. CDR3 residues: CASTHRGIDYGYTF. The CDR3 DNA is TGTGCCAGTACCCATCGGGGGATTGACTATGGCTACACCTTC. The complete variable domain, with remaining parts taken from reference TRBV19 and TRBJ1-2, reads DGGITQSPKYLFRKEGQNVTLSCEQNLNHDAMYWYRQDPGQGLRLIYYSQIVNDFQKGDIAEGYSVSREKKESFPLTVTSAQKNPTAFYLCASTHRGIDYGYTFGSGTRLTVV.

The chain links TRBV7-2 to TRBJ2-1; possibly TRBD2 for D (5 bases). The germline V gene encodes CDR1 SGHTA and CDR2 FQGNSA. Trimming cost V 2 bases and J 14 bases, with 19 bases left between them. The CDR3 is made up of 14 amino acids. Written as DNA, the CDR3 is TGTGCCAGCAGCTTAAAAGAGGGTATCAGTAGGGAGTTCTTC. Translation gives CASSLKEGISREFF.

The chain is built from TRBV6-5 and TRBJ1-5; D unresolved. The CDR3 length is 14 residues. Germline V gene data show CDR1 as MNHEY and CDR2 as SVGAGI. Between the trimmed V and J ends, which lost 5 bases and 2 bases, there was a span of 10 bases. The chain's CDR3 is CASSKQGGNQPQHF. Written as DNA, the CDR3 is TGTGCCAGCAGTAAGCAAGGAGGCAATCAGCCCCAGCATTTT.

The V call is TRBV11-2, the J call TRBJ2-5; 11 bases match TRBD2. The CDR3 has 15 amino acids. Germline trimming cut 2 bases from V and 4 bases from J; bases unmatched to any gene: 3. The V gene's germline CDR1 is SGHAT and CDR2 FQNNGV. CDR3 in amino acids: CASSLSTSGRETQYF. In nucleotides, the CDR3 is TGTGCCAGCAGCTTATCCACTAGCGGGAGAGAGACCCAGTACTTC. Drawing the rest from reference TRBV11-2 and TRBJ2-5, the complete variable domain is EAGVAQSPRYKIIEKRQSVAFWCNPISGHATLYWYQQILGQGPKLLIQFQNNGVVDDSQLPKDRFSAERLKGVDSTLKIQPAKLEDSAVYLCASSLSTSGRETQYFGPGTRLLVL.

This clone was observed a single time. The genes are TRBV6-1 and TRBJ1-5; D is perhaps TRBD1 (6 bases). The CDR3 covers 16 residues. Looked up from germline, CDR1 is MNHNS and CDR2 is SASEGT. V was clipped by 4 bases and J by 9 bases, with 22 bases between them. The CDR3 sequence is CASSVRVGASIRPQHF. The CDR3 bases are TGTGCCAGCAGTGTACGAGTGGGGGCCTCAATAAGGCCCCAGCATTTT.

As DNA, the CDR3 is TGTGCCAGCACCCCAGGACAGGGGGCTTTGGGTACTGAAGCTTTCTTT. Its translation: CASTPGQGALGTEAFF. V is TRBV6-6 and J is TRBJ1-1; 11 nucleotides align to TRBD1. The junction had 12 bases not matched to a gene; V was cut back by 7 bases and J by 5 bases. This CDR3 has 16 amino acids. The V gene's germline CDR1 is MNHNY and CDR2 SVGAGI (reference sequence).

This chain uses TRBV5-1 with TRBJ2-7; no clear D. Trimming pared 4 bases from V and 1 base from J, leaving 15 bases between. This CDR3 is built from 15 residues. Per germline, CDR1 SGHRS and CDR2 YFSETQ. CDR3 in amino acids: CASSTDGWSSYEQYF. CDR3 sequence (DNA): TGCGCCAGCAGCACGGACGGGTGGTCATCCTACGAGCAGTACTTC. The full variable domain, in which reference TRBV5-1 and TRBJ2-7 provide the parts outside the CDR3, is KAGVTQTPRYLIKTRGQQVTLSCSPISGHRSVSWYQQTPGQGLQFLFEYFSETQRNKGNFPGRFSGRQFSNSRSEMNVSTLELGDSALYLCASSTDGWSSYEQYFGPGTRLTVT.

A remark on this clone: The sample contains more than one DNA sequence encoding this CDR3. This chain connects TRBV27 to TRBJ1-5; possible D gene TRBD1, 6 bases. CDR1 is MNHEY and CDR2 is SMNVEV in the germline V gene (reference sequence). The CDR3 sequence is 14 residues long. Trimming removed 5 bases from V and 5 bases from J, with 13 bases in between. CDR3 amino acids: CASSEQGSYQPQHF. In DNA form, the CDR3 reads TGTGCCAGCAGTGAACAGGGTTCTTATCAGCCCCAGCATTTT.

The V call is TRBV5-5, the J call TRBJ1-3; no clear D. The CDR3 has 13 residues. Trimming took 3 bases from V and 4 from J, leaving 8 bases between them. Germline V gene sequence: CDR1 SGHKS, CDR2 YYEKEE (reference sequence). The CDR3 reads CASSSTSGNTIYF. CDR3 DNA sequence: TGTGCCAGCAGCTCAACGTCCGGAAACACCATATATTTT.

The chain employs TRBV10-3 and TRBJ2-1; 7 positions match TRBD1. The CDR3 covers 12 residues. V lost 6 bases to trimming and J lost 7 bases; unmatched junction nucleotides: 3. Germline-derived CDR1 and CDR2 are ENHRY and SYGVKD. The CDR3 sequence is CAISWTGNEQFF. CDR3 bases: TGTGCCATCAGCTGGACAGGAAATGAGCAGTTCTTC.